One T cell receptor beta chain is described in this entry. CDR1 and CDR2 (germline): LNHDA, SQIVND (reference sequence). This CDR3 spans 14 amino acids. Between the trimmed V and J ends, which lost 10 bases and 6 bases, there was a span of 21 bases. This sample stems from a study of blood T cell repertoires in COVID-19. For the study at large: The origin of the acute and convalescent COVID-19 samples was the United States, Italy and Spain. T cells, B-cell-depleted T cells, or PBMCs supplied cDNA or gDNA.

Under the authors' procedure: It was from reference gene primer amplification that nucleated cell counts were estimated. TCRdb's table, derived via immunoSEQ multiplex PCR, lists solely in-frame clones and lacks some. V and J calls and clone size come straight from that table; D and trimming were deduced from the DNA. This table has roughly 180,000 clones, roughly 76% appearing once. During active infection, Seattle patients enrolled and were then monitored through disease. The sequencing input was peripheral blood. The sequence came from a woman aged 40 to 50 with COVID-19, enrolled during active disease. V is TRBV19 and J is TRBJ1-1, with a tentative D call TRBD1 (5 bases). CDR3 in amino acids: CATTTTLMGPEAFF. Here the CDR3 DNA reads TGTGCCACCACCACGACACTGATGGGGCCTGAAGCTTTCTTT.